The clone carrying this TCR beta chain was seen many times. The sample is drawn from a study of T cells after yellow fever vaccination. Conversion of TCR transcripts into cDNA relied on 5'RACE template switching, which added a universal primer site and UMIs. Using its own MiXCR run on the 5' RACE reads, TCRdb lists one record per CDR3 protein. Of just under 600,000 distinct CDR3 sequences listed, about 13% were seen once; the top ten hold about an eighth. The receptor was derived from a man in his thirties or forties who received the YFV17D yellow fever vaccine. The sample in question was PBMCs, obtained on the day of the yellow fever booster vaccination.

CDR3: CASSLEGGPYEQYF. CDR3 in DNA: TGCGCCAGCAGCTTGGAGGGAGGGCCCTACGAGCAGTACTTC. V is TRBV5-1 and J is TRBJ2-7; 7 positions match TRBD2. The CDR3 spans 14 residues. Germline V lookup: CDR1 SGHRS, CDR2 YFSETQ. The ends lost 0 bases at V and 2 bases at J; junction bases unmatched: 2.